The clone carrying this T cell receptor beta chain was seen a handful of times. Its antigen is unknown. The CDR3 sequence is 15 residues long. Looked up from germline, CDR1 is SGHNT and CDR2 is YYREEE (reference sequence). Germline trimming cut 3 bases from V and 4 bases from J; bases unmatched to any gene: 2. A 5'RACE template-switching step, the method used to make TCR cDNA, added a universal primer site and UMIs. A single record per CDR3 protein comes from TCRdb applying MiXCR to the 5' RACE reads. The sample consists of approximately 300,000 distinct CDR3 sequences, 7.5% to 9% of them appearing once. The data are from a study of T cells after yellow fever vaccination. Study-wide results and caveats: Once the booster was given, most primary-vaccination clones reappeared, at about 96% for CD4 and roughly 90% for CD8. Researchers report a weaker secondary response that nonetheless peaked faster, day 5 versus 15.

The receptor comes from a man aged 18 to 30 who received the YFV17D yellow fever vaccine. The sequencing here drew on PBMCs, taken on the day of the first yellow fever vaccination. The rearrangement links TRBV5-4 to TRBJ1-4; 11 positions agree with TRBD1. As DNA, the CDR3 is TGTGCCAGCAGCTGGGGACAGGGGGATAATGAAAAACTGTTTTTT. It is translated as CASSWGQGDNEKLFF.